A selection of T cell receptor beta chains follows, all from one sample in a study of shared clonotypes between healthy human individuals. This table comes from immunoSEQ multiplex PCR, and its TCRdb copy is limited to in-frame clones, with some not included. The table includes around 2.1 million clones, under 95% detected once. Sequenced sample: naive CD8+ T cells from PBMCs. The receptors originated from a man aged 18 to 30 in good health. Some clones in this sample may be carry-over from other donors' samples. Both conserved end residues are part of each CDR3. D genes are given only for firm matches. A clone size is listed for some rows: how often the clone was seen (once, few, many), or a class if it is expanded.

CDR3 length: 14
V gene: TRBV19
clone size: .
J gene: TRBJ2-7
D gene: .
CDR3 protein: CASSMDHTNYEQYF
CDR3 DNA: TGTGCCAGTAGTATGGATCACACCAACTACGAGCAGTACTTC

CDR3 length: 15
V gene: TRBV6-1
clone size: once
J gene: TRBJ2-7
D gene: TRBD1
CDR3 protein: CASKSSGTGVYEQYF
CDR3 DNA: TGTGCCAGCAAGTCCTCCGGGACAGGGGTCTACGAGCAGTACTTC

CDR3 length: 15
V gene: TRBV9
clone size: .
J gene: TRBJ1-4
D gene: TRBD1
CDR3 protein: CASRTQDRGGEKLFF
CDR3 DNA: TGTGCCAGCCGCACACAAGACAGGGGCGGGGAAAAACTGTTTTTT

CDR3 length: 15
V gene: TRBV11-2
clone size: .
J gene: TRBJ2-7
D gene: TRBD2
CDR3 protein: CASSFPGLAGYEQYF
CDR3 DNA: TGTGCCAGCAGCTTCCCGGGACTAGCGGGTTACGAGCAGTACTTC

CDR3 length: 17
V gene: TRBV19
clone size: .
J gene: TRBJ2-3
D gene: TRBD2
CDR3 protein: CATDLGGRVGGTDTQYF
CDR3 DNA: TGTGCCACTGACCTGGGGGGGAGGGTAGGTGGCACAGATACGCAGTATTTT

CDR3 length: 20
V gene: TRBV5-1
clone size: .
J gene: TRBJ1-1
D gene: .
CDR3 protein: CASSLYPGPRQRLPNTEAFF
CDR3 DNA: TGCGCCAGCAGCCTATACCCCGGTCCGAGACAGCGACTGCCGAACACTGAAGCTTTCTTT

CDR3 length: 16
V gene: TRBV5-1
clone size: .
J gene: TRBJ1-1
D gene: .
CDR3 protein: CASSSPLQGVNTEAFF
CDR3 DNA: TGCGCCAGCAGCTCCCCCTTACAGGGCGTTAACACTGAAGCTTTCTTT

CDR3 length: 14
V gene: TRBV11-2
clone size: once
J gene: TRBJ1-2
D gene: .
CDR3 protein: CASSPLPGQPIYTF
CDR3 DNA: TGTGCCAGCAGCCCCCTCCCGGGGCAGCCCATCTACACCTTC

CDR3 length: 15
V gene: TRBV4-3
clone size: .
J gene: TRBJ2-1
D gene: TRBD1
CDR3 protein: CASSLDRASYNEQFF
CDR3 DNA: TGCGCCAGCAGCTTAGACAGGGCCTCCTACAATGAGCAGTTCTTC

CDR3 length: 14
V gene: TRBV7-8
clone size: .
J gene: TRBJ2-5
D gene: TRBD1
CDR3 protein: CASSLRTGRETQYF
CDR3 DNA: TGTGCCAGCAGCCTAAGGACAGGGCGAGAGACCCAGTACTTC

CDR3 length: 14
V gene: TRBV28
clone size: .
J gene: TRBJ2-6
D gene: .
CDR3 protein: CASKWAAGANVLTF
CDR3 DNA: TGTGCCAGCAAGTGGGCCGCAGGGGCCAACGTCCTGACTTTC

CDR3 length: 16
V gene: TRBV9
clone size: .
J gene: TRBJ2-3
D gene: .
CDR3 protein: CASSGGAGSSTDTQYF
CDR3 DNA: TGTGCCAGCAGCGGTGGGGCAGGCTCTAGCACAGATACGCAGTATTTT

CDR3 length: 13
V gene: TRBV25-1
clone size: .
J gene: TRBJ1-5
D gene: .
CDR3 protein: CASSGGRGQPQHF
CDR3 DNA: TGTGCCAGCAGTGGGGGGAGGGGACAGCCCCAGCATTTT

CDR3 length: 15
V gene: TRBV27
clone size: .
J gene: TRBJ2-7
D gene: .
CDR3 protein: CASSPTTGVQDEQYF
CDR3 DNA: TGTGCCAGCAGCCCAACCACCGGGGTCCAGGACGAGCAGTACTTC

CDR3 length: 13
V gene: TRBV6-5
clone size: .
J gene: TRBJ2-1
D gene: .
CDR3 protein: CASTSDTYNEQFF
CDR3 DNA: TGTGCCAGCACTAGCGATACCTACAATGAGCAGTTCTTC

CDR3 length: 15
V gene: TRBV7-2
clone size: .
J gene: TRBJ2-1
D gene: .
CDR3 protein: CASSSRIGGTPEQFF
CDR3 DNA: TGTGCCAGCAGCTCCCGTATCGGGGGAACCCCTGAGCAGTTCTTC

CDR3 length: 17
V gene: TRBV7-9
clone size: .
J gene: TRBJ2-5
D gene: TRBD2
CDR3 protein: CASSPTWTSGRGETQYF
CDR3 DNA: TGTGCCAGCAGCCCAACCTGGACTAGCGGGAGAGGGGAGACCCAGTACTTC

CDR3 length: 14
V gene: TRBV4-1
clone size: .
J gene: TRBJ1-5
D gene: .
CDR3 protein: CASSRGGDYQPQHF
CDR3 DNA: TGCGCCAGCTCGAGGGGAGGGGATTATCAGCCCCAGCATTTT

CDR3 length: 12
V gene: TRBV5-6
clone size: .
J gene: TRBJ2-7
D gene: TRBD1
CDR3 protein: CASSHDRGEQYF
CDR3 DNA: TGTGCCAGCTCCCACGACAGGGGCGAGCAGTACTTC

CDR3 length: 16
V gene: TRBV11-2
clone size: .
J gene: TRBJ2-3
D gene: TRBD2
CDR3 protein: CASSRLAGAGTDTQYF
CDR3 DNA: TGTGCCAGCAGCCGACTAGCGGGAGCAGGCACAGATACGCAGTATTTT

CDR3 length: 16
V gene: TRBV5-1
clone size: .
J gene: TRBJ1-2
D gene: .
CDR3 protein: CASSWWGDDSQVGYTF
CDR3 DNA: TGCGCCAGCAGCTGGTGGGGGGACGACAGCCAAGTGGGCTACACCTTC

CDR3 length: 9
V gene: TRBV2
clone size: .
J gene: TRBJ1-1
D gene: .
CDR3 protein: CASSQEAFF
CDR3 DNA: TGTGCCAGCAGCCAAGAAGCTTTCTTT

CDR3 length: 12
V gene: TRBV6-5
clone size: .
J gene: TRBJ1-5
D gene: .
CDR3 protein: CASGTLLQPQHF
CDR3 DNA: TGTGCCAGCGGGACCCTCCTCCAGCCCCAGCATTTT

CDR3 length: 15
V gene: TRBV7-9
clone size: .
J gene: TRBJ2-7
D gene: .
CDR3 protein: CASSLWADASYEQYF
CDR3 DNA: TGTGCCAGCAGCTTATGGGCGGACGCATCCTACGAGCAGTACTTC

CDR3 length: 15
V gene: TRBV11-2
clone size: once
J gene: TRBJ2-1
D gene: TRBD2
CDR3 protein: CASSLGLAVGNEQFF
CDR3 DNA: TGTGCCAGCAGCTTAGGACTAGCGGTGGGGAATGAGCAGTTCTTC

CDR3 length: 14
V gene: TRBV28
clone size: .
J gene: TRBJ2-7
D gene: .
CDR3 protein: CASSPMTRPYEQYF
CDR3 DNA: TGTGCCAGCAGTCCGATGACTAGACCCTACGAGCAGTACTTC

CDR3 length: 14
V gene: TRBV6-6
clone size: .
J gene: TRBJ1-1
D gene: .
CDR3 protein: CASSYQGEYTEAFF
CDR3 DNA: TGTGCCAGCAGTTACCAAGGGGAATACACTGAAGCTTTCTTT

CDR3 length: 16
V gene: TRBV4-1
clone size: .
J gene: TRBJ2-2
D gene: TRBD1
CDR3 protein: CASSRGDSPNTGELFF
CDR3 DNA: TGCGCCAGCAGCAGAGGGGACAGCCCGAACACCGGGGAGCTGTTTTTT

CDR3 length: 15
V gene: TRBV9
clone size: once
J gene: TRBJ2-3
D gene: TRBD2
CDR3 protein: CASSVRGLGFDTQYF
CDR3 DNA: TGTGCCAGCAGCGTTAGGGGACTAGGTTTCGATACGCAGTATTTT

CDR3 length: 17
V gene: TRBV4-1
clone size: .
J gene: TRBJ2-5
D gene: TRBD2
CDR3 protein: CASSQDWGGKYQETQYF
CDR3 DNA: TGCGCCAGCAGCCAAGATTGGGGGGGTAAGTACCAAGAGACCCAGTACTTC

CDR3 length: 16
V gene: TRBV10-1
clone size: .
J gene: TRBJ2-5
D gene: TRBD2
CDR3 protein: CASSDRLAGGVKTQYF
CDR3 DNA: TGCGCCAGCAGTGATCGTCTAGCGGGAGGAGTGAAGACCCAGTACTTC

CDR3 length: 15
V gene: TRBV28
clone size: .
J gene: TRBJ1-5
D gene: .
CDR3 protein: CASSSSRVRGQPQHF
CDR3 DNA: TGTGCCAGCAGTTCCTCCAGGGTACGAGGTCAGCCCCAGCATTTT

CDR3 length: 15
V gene: TRBV7-2
clone size: .
J gene: TRBJ2-5
D gene: .
CDR3 protein: CASSLFPDTRETQYF
CDR3 DNA: TGTGCCAGCAGCTTATTTCCGGATACGAGAGAGACCCAGTACTTC

CDR3 length: 17
V gene: TRBV28
clone size: .
J gene: TRBJ1-2
D gene: TRBD1
CDR3 protein: CASRSGTGTSPWYGYTF
CDR3 DNA: TGTGCCAGCAGGTCCGGGACAGGGACTTCCCCATGGTATGGCTACACCTTC

CDR3 length: 17
V gene: TRBV7-9
clone size: .
J gene: TRBJ2-2
D gene: .
CDR3 protein: CASSLEVGGRNTGELFF
CDR3 DNA: TGTGCCAGCAGCTTAGAAGTTGGAGGGAGGAACACCGGGGAGCTGTTTTTT

CDR3 length: 15
V gene: TRBV28
clone size: .
J gene: TRBJ1-4
D gene: TRBD1
CDR3 protein: CASSFIVQGGEKLFF
CDR3 DNA: TGTGCCAGCAGTTTTATTGTTCAGGGGGGTGAAAAACTGTTTTTT

CDR3 length: 13
V gene: TRBV7-9
clone size: few
J gene: TRBJ1-2
D gene: TRBD1
CDR3 protein: CASSVDRDYGYTF
CDR3 DNA: TGTGCCAGCAGCGTAGACAGGGACTATGGCTACACCTTC

CDR3 length: 12
V gene: TRBV29-1
clone size: .
J gene: TRBJ1-2
D gene: TRBD1
CDR3 protein: CSVDETGNGYTF
CDR3 DNA: TGCAGCGTTGACGAGACAGGGAATGGCTACACCTTC

CDR3 length: 15
V gene: TRBV9
clone size: .
J gene: TRBJ2-1
D gene: TRBD1
CDR3 protein: CASSVTGADHHEQFF
CDR3 DNA: TGTGCCAGCAGCGTCACAGGGGCCGATCACCATGAGCAGTTCTTC

CDR3 length: 14
V gene: TRBV5-1
clone size: .
J gene: TRBJ1-4
D gene: TRBD1
CDR3 protein: CASSQGEFNEKLFF
CDR3 DNA: TGCGCCAGCAGCCAGGGGGAGTTTAATGAAAAACTGTTTTTT

CDR3 length: 15
V gene: TRBV5-1
clone size: .
J gene: TRBJ2-1
D gene: TRBD1
CDR3 protein: CASSSGQGAYNEQFF
CDR3 DNA: TGCGCCAGCAGCTCAGGACAGGGCGCCTACAATGAGCAGTTCTTC

CDR3 length: 16
V gene: TRBV27
clone size: .
J gene: TRBJ2-3
D gene: .
CDR3 protein: CASKSIRDIYTDTQYF
CDR3 DNA: TGTGCCAGCAAATCAATCAGGGACATATACACAGATACGCAGTATTTT

CDR3 length: 17
V gene: TRBV5-6
clone size: once
J gene: TRBJ2-3
D gene: TRBD1
CDR3 protein: CASSLDRTGTARDTQYF
CDR3 DNA: TGTGCCAGCAGTTTGGACCGGACAGGGACTGCAAGGGATACGCAGTATTTT

CDR3 length: 11
V gene: TRBV25-1
clone size: once
J gene: TRBJ2-7
D gene: .
CDR3 protein: CASSASYEQYF
CDR3 DNA: TGTGCCAGCAGTGCATCCTACGAGCAGTACTTC

CDR3 length: 15
V gene: TRBV30
clone size: .
J gene: TRBJ2-3
D gene: TRBD2
CDR3 protein: CAWSVSSGRTDTQYF
CDR3 DNA: TGTGCCTGGAGTGTCAGTAGCGGGAGGACAGATACGCAGTATTTT

CDR3 length: 15
V gene: TRBV29-1
clone size: once
J gene: TRBJ2-3
D gene: TRBD2
CDR3 protein: CSVDGLAGFTDTQYF
CDR3 DNA: TGCAGCGTGGACGGACTAGCGGGGTTCACAGATACGCAGTATTTT

CDR3 length: 15
V gene: TRBV7-9
clone size: .
J gene: TRBJ1-2
D gene: .
CDR3 protein: CASSPPRDGGYGCTF
CDR3 DNA: TGTGCCAGCAGCCCCCCTCGGGATGGTGGCTATGGCTGCACCTTC

CDR3 length: 16
V gene: TRBV7-9
clone size: once
J gene: TRBJ2-5
D gene: .
CDR3 protein: CASSSTTSGAQETQYF
CDR3 DNA: TGTGCCAGCAGCTCCACCACTTCGGGGGCCCAAGAGACCCAGTACTTC

CDR3 length: 16
V gene: TRBV9
clone size: .
J gene: TRBJ1-2
D gene: .
CDR3 protein: CASSVGFRGILNGYTF
CDR3 DNA: TGTGCCAGCAGCGTAGGATTTCGGGGGATCCTCAATGGCTACACCTTC

CDR3 length: 13
V gene: TRBV7-9
clone size: .
J gene: TRBJ2-7
D gene: .
CDR3 protein: CASRGTVGYEQYF
CDR3 DNA: TGTGCCAGCCGTGGGACGGTAGGATACGAGCAGTACTTC

CDR3 length: 14
V gene: TRBV7-7
clone size: .
J gene: TRBJ2-7
D gene: TRBD2
CDR3 protein: CASSLGLAGVEQYF
CDR3 DNA: TGTGCCAGCAGCTTGGGACTAGCGGGAGTGGAGCAGTACTTC